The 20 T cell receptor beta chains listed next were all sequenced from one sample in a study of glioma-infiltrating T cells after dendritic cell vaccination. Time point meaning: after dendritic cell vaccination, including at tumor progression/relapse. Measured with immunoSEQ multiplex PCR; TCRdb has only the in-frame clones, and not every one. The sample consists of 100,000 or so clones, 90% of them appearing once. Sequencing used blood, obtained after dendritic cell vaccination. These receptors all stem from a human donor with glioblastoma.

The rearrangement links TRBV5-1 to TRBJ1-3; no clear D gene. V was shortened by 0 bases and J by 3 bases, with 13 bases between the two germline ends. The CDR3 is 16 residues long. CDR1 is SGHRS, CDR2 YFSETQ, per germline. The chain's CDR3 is CASSLVAARYGNTIYF. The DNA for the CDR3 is TGCGCCAGCAGCTTGGTAGCAGCCCGCTATGGAAACACCATATATTTT.

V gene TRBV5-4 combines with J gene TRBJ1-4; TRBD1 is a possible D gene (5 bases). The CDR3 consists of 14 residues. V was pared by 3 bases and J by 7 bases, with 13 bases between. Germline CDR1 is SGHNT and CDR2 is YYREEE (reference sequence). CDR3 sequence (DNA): TGTGCCAGCAGCTCGGCCACGGGGGGTGAAAAACTGTTTTTT. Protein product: CASSSATGGEKLFF.

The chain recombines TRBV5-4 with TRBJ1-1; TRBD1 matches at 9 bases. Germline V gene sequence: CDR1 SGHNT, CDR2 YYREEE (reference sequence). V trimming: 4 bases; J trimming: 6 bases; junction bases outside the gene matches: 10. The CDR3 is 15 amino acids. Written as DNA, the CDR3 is TGTGCCAGCAGCACTACAGGGGGCCAGGTCTCTGAAGCTTTCTTT. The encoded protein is CASSTTGGQVSEAFF.

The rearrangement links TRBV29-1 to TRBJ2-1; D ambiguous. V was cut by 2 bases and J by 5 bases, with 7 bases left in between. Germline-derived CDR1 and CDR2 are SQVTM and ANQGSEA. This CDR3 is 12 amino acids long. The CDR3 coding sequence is TGCAGCGTTGAAATTCAGAACAATGAGCAGTTCTTC. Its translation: CSVEIQNNEQFF.

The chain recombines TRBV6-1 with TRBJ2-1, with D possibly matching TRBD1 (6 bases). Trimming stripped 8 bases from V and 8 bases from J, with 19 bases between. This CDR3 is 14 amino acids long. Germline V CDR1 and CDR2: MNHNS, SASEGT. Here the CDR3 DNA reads TGTGCCAGCCACCCCGGGACACCCACCGATGAGCAGTTCTTC. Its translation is CASHPGTPTDEQFF.

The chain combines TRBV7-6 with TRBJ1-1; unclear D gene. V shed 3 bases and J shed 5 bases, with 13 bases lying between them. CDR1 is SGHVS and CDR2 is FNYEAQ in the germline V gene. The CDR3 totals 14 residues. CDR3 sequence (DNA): TGTGCCAGCAGCTTTGGCGGGGAGGGTACTGAAGCTTTCTTT. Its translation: CASSFGGEGTEAFF.

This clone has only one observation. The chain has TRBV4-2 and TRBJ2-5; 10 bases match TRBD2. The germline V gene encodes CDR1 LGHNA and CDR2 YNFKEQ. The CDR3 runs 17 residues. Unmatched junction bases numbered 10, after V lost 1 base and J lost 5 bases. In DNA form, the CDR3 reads TGTGCCAGCAGCCAAGGGACTAGCGGACCTCAGGGGGAGACCCAGTACTTC. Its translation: CASSQGTSGPQGETQYF.

Written as DNA, the CDR3 is TGTGCCATCAGTGACGCGGGTCCAGATACGCAGTATTTT. Encoded protein: CAISDAGPDTQYF. This sequence joins TRBV10-3 and TRBJ2-3; D is possibly TRBD2 (5 bases). This CDR3 region has 13 residues. Germline-derived CDR1 and CDR2 are ENHRY and SYGVKD. Trimming cost V 3 bases and J 4 bases, with 8 bases left between them.

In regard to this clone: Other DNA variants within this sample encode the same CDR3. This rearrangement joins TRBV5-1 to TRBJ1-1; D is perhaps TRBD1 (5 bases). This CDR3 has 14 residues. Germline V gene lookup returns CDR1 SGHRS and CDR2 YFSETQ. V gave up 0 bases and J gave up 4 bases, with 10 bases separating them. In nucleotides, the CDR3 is TGCGCCAGCAGCTTGGGGCAGGGTTCCACTGAAGCTTTCTTT. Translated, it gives CASSLGQGSTEAFF.

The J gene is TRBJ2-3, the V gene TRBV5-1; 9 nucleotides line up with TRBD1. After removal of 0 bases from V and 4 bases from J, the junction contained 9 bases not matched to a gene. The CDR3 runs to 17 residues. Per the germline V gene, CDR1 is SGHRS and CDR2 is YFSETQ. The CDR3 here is CASSLARDRVSSDTQYF. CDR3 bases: TGCGCCAGCAGCTTGGCCCGGGACAGGGTTAGTTCAGATACGCAGTATTTT. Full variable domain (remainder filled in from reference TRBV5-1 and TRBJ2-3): KAGVTQTPRYLIKTRGQQVTLSCSPISGHRSVSWYQQTPGQGLQFLFEYFSETQRNKGNFPGRFSGRQFSNSRSEMNVSTLELGDSALYLCASSLARDRVSSDTQYFGPGTRLTVL.

The CDR3 sequence: CASSGGPLAGVEQYF. CDR3 DNA sequence: TGTGCCAGCAGTGGAGGTCCGCTAGCGGGAGTCGAGCAGTACTTC. V and J are TRBV25-1 and TRBJ2-7; 10 positions match TRBD2. V shed 4 bases, J shed 6 bases, and the junction held 9 bases outside the gene matches. The CDR3 contains 15 residues. The germline V gene encodes CDR1 MGHDK and CDR2 SYGVNS.

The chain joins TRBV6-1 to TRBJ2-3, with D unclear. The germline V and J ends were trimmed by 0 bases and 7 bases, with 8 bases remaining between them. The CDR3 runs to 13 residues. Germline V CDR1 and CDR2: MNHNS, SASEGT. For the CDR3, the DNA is TGTGCCAGCAGTGAAGCCGAGCAACATACGCAGTATTTT. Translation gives CASSEAEQHTQYF.

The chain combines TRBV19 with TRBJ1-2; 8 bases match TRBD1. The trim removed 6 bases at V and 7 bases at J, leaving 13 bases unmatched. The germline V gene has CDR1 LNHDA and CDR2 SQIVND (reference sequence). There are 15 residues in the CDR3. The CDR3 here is CASRDQGQGVGGYTF. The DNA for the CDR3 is TGTGCCAGTAGGGATCAAGGACAGGGAGTTGGTGGCTACACCTTC.

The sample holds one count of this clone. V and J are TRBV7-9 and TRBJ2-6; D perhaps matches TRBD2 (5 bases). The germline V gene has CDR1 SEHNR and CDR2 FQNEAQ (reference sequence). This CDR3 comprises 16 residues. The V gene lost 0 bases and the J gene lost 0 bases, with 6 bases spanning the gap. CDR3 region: CASSLAGSSGANVLTF. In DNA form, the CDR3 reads TGTGCCAGCAGCTTAGCAGGGAGCTCTGGGGCCAACGTCCTGACTTTC.

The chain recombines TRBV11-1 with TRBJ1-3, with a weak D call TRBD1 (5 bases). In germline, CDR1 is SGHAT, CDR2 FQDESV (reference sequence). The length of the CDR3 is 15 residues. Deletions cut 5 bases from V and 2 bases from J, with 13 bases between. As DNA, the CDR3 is TGTGCCAGCAGCCCGACAGCATCCCCTGGAAACACCATATATTTT. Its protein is CASSPTASPGNTIYF.

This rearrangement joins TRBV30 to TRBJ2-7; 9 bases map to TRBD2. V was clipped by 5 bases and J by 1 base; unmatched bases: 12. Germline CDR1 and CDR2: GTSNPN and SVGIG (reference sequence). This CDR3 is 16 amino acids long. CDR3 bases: TGTGCCTGGGGAGGGGTTAGCGGGGGCCTTTCCTACGAGCAGTACTTC. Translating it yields CAWGGVSGGLSYEQYF. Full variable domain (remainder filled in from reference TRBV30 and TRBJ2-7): SQTIHQWPATLVQPVGSPLSLECTVEGTSNPNLYWYRQAAGRGLQLLFYSVGIGQISSEVPQNLSASRPQDRQFILSSKKLLLSDSGFYLCAWGGVSGGLSYEQYFGPGTRLTVT.

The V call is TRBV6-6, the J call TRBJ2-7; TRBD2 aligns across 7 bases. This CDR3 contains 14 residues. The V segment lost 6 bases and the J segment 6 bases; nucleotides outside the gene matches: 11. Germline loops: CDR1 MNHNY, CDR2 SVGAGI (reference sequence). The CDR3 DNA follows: TGTGCCAGCAGAGGGACGCCAGGGAGGGCCGAGCAGTACTTC. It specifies CASRGTPGRAEQYF.

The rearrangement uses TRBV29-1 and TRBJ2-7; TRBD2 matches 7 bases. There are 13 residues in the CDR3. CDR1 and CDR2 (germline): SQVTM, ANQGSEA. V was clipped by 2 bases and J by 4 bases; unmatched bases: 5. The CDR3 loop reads CSVERPGGYEQYF. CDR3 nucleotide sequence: TGCAGCGTTGAACGACCCGGGGGGTACGAGCAGTACTTC.

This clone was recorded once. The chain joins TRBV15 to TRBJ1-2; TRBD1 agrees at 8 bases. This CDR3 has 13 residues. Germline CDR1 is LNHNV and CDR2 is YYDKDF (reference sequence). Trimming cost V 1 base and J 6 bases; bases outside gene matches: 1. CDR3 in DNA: TGTGCCACCAGCAGAGGACAGGGGAATGGCTACACCTTC. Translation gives CATSRGQGNGYTF. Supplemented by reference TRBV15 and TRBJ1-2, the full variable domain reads DAMVIQNPRYQVTQFGKPVTLSCSQTLNHNVMYWYQQKSSQAPKLLFHYYDKDFNNEADTPDNFQSRRPNTSFCFLDIRSPGLGDTAMYLCATSRGQGNGYTFGSGTRLTVV.

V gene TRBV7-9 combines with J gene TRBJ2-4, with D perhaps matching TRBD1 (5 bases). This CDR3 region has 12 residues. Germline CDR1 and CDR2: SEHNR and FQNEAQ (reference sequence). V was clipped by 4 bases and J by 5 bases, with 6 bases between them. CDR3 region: CASSSTENIQYF. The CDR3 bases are TGTGCCAGCAGCTCGACAGAAAACATTCAGTACTTC.